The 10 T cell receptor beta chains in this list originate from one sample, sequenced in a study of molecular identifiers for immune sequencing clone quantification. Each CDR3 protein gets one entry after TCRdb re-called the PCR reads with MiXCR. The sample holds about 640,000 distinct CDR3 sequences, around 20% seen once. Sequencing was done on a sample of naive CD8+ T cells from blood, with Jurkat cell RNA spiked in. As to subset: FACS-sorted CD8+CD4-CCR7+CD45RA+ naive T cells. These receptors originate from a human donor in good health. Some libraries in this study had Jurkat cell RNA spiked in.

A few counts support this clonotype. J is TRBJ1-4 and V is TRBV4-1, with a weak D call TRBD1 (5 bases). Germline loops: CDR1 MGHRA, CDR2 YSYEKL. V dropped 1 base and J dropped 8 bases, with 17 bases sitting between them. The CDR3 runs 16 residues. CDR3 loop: CASSQGVNRFGEKLFF. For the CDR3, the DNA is TGCGCCAGCAGCCAAGGGGTGAACAGGTTTGGCGAAAAACTGTTTTTT.

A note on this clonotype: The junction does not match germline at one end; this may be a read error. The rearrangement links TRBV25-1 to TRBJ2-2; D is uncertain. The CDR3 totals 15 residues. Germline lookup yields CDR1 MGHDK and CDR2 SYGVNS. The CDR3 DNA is TGTACCAGCAGTGAGGTAACGGCTTACACCGGGGAGCTGTTTTTT. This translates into CTSSEVTAYTGELFF.

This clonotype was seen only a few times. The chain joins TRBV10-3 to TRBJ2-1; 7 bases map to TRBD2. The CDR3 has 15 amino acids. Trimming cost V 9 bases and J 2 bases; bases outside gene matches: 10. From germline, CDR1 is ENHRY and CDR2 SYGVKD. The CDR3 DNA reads TGTGCCATACGCTCCGCGGGGGATACCTACAATGAGCAGTTCTTC. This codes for CAIRSAGDTYNEQFF.

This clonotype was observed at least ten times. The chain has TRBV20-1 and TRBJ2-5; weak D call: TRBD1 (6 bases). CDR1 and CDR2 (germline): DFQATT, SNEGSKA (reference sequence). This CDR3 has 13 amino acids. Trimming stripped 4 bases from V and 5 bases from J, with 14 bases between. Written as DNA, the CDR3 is TGCAGTGCTATCCAGGGGATGGTGGAGACCCAGTACTTC. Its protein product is CSAIQGMVETQYF.

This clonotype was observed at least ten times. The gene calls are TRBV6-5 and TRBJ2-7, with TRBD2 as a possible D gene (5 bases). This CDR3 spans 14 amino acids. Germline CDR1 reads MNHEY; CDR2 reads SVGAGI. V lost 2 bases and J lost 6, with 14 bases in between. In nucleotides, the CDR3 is TGTGCCAGCAGTTACACCGAAGTGGACTCCGAGCAGTACTTC. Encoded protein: CASSYTEVDSEQYF.

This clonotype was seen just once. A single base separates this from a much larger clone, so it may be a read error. The DNA for the CDR3 is TGCGCCAGCAGCTTGGCCGAATCCCTGCTTAGAAGAGCGGGAGGGCCAACCGGGGAGCTGTTTTTT. Its protein product is CASSLAESLLRRAGGPTGELFF. The rearrangement uses TRBV5-1 and TRBJ2-2, with 10 bases that match TRBD2. Germline CDR1 reads SGHRS; CDR2 reads YFSETQ. The V gene end was trimmed by 0 bases and the J gene end by 5 bases; junction bases not matched to a gene: 22. This CDR3 has 22 residues.

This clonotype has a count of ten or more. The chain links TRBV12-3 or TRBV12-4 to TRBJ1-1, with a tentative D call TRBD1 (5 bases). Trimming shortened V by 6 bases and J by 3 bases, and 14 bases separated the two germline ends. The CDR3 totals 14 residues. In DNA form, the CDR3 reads TGTGCCAGCAGCACCGCGGGACTGTACACTGAAGCTTTCTTT. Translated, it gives CASSTAGLYTEAFF.

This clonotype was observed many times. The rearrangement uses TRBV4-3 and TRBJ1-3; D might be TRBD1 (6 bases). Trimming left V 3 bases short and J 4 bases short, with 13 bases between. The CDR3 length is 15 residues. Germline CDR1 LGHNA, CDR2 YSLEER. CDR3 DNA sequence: TGCGCCAGCAGCCAGAACAGGGCATCGGGAAACACCATATATTTT. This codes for CASSQNRASGNTIYF.

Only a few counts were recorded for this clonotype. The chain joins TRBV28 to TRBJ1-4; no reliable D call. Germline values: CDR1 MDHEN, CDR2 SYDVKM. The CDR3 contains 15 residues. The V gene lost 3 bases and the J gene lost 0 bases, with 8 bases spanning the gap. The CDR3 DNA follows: TGTGCCAGCAGTTTCTTCCCTGCAACTAATGAAAAACTGTTTTTT. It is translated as CASSFFPATNEKLFF.

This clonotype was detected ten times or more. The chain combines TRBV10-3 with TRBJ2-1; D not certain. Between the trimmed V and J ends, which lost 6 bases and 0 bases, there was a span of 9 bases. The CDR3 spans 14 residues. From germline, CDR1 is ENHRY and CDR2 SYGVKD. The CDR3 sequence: CAISQESSYNEQFF. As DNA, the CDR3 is TGTGCCATCAGCCAAGAAAGCTCCTACAATGAGCAGTTCTTC.